The T cell receptor (beta chain) described here comes from a study of early T cells in non-severe SARS-CoV-2 infection. Whole-study results and caveats: Lookups in VDJdb leaned toward anti-spike CD8 responses and missed private and CD4 specificities.

Attached unique molecular identifiers marked individual cDNA molecules. TCRdb fed the 5' RACE reads into MiXCR, producing one record per CDR3 protein. This sample has roughly 67,000 distinct CDR3 sequences, with about a tenth found just once. This clonotype came up a few times. As yet, its antigen is unknown. This CDR3 contains 14 residues. Trimming removed 0 bases from V and 3 bases from J, with 12 bases in between. Germline lookup yields CDR1 GTSNPN and CDR2 SVGIG (reference sequence). The receptor's source is an adult who was a healthcare worker with PCR-confirmed SARS-CoV-2 infection or an uninfected control (not recorded which). Sample: whole blood. The chain recombines TRBV30 with TRBJ2-7; possibly TRBD1 or TRBD2 for D (5 bases each). The CDR3 DNA is TGTGCCTGGAGTGTACCTGGGGGTAGCTACGAGCAGTACTTC. Protein sequence: CAWSVPGGSYEQYF.